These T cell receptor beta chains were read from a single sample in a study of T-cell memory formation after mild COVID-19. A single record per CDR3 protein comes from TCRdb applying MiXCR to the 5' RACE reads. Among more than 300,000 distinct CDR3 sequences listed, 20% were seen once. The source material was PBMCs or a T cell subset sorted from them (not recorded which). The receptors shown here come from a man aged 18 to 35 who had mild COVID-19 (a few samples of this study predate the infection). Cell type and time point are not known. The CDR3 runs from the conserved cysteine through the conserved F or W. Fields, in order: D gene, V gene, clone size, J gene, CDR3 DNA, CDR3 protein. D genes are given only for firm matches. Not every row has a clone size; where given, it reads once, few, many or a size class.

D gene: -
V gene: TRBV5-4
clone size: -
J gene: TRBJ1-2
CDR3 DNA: TGTGCCAGCAGCGGTTCAGGGGTCCGCGGTGGCTACACCTTC
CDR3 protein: CASSGSGVRGGYTF

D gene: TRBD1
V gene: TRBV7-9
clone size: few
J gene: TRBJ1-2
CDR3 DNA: TGTGCCAGCAGCTTGCCGGGACAGGGGCCCTCCGCCTTC
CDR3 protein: CASSLPGQGPSAF

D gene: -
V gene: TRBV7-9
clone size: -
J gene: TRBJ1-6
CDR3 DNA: TGTGCCAGCAGTCCATCAGGGGCTGTCGGCGATTCACCCCTCCACTTT
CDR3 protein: CASSPSGAVGDSPLHF

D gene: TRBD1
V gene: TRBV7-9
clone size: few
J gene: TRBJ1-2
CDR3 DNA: TGTGCCAGCAGCGGGACAGGGTTAAACTATGGCTACACCTTC
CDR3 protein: CASSGTGLNYGYTF

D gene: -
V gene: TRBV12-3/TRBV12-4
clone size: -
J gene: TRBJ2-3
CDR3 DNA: TGTGCCAGCACCCATTCAGATACGCAGTATTTT
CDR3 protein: CASTHSDTQYF

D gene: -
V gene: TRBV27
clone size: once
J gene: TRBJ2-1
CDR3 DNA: TGTGCCAGCAACCGGGGAGCCCGGCTCAATGAGCAGTTCTTC
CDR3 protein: CASNRGARLNEQFF

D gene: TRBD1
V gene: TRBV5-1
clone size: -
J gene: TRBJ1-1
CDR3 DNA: TGCGCCAGCAGCGCCACAGGGGTACGAAACACTGAAGCTTTCTTT
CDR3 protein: CASSATGVRNTEAFF

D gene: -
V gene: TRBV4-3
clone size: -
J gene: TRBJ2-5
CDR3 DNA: TGCGCCAGCAGCCAAGATCGCTTCCGGGAGACCCAGTACTTC
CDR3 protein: CASSQDRFRETQYF

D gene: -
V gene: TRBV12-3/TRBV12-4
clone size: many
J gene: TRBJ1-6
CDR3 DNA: TGTGCCAGCAGTTTAGAACAGGGCATTGGCGCATTGGATTCACCCCTCCACTTT
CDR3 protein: CASSLEQGIGALDSPLHF

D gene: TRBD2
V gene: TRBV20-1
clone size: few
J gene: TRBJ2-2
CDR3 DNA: TGCAGTGCTAGAAAACTAGCGGATATAGGCGGGGAGCTGTTTTTT
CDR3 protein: CSARKLADIGGELFF

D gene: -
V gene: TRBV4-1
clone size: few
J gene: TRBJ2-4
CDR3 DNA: TGCGCCAGCAGCCAAGAGATGGGGTGGTACGCCAAAAACATTCAGTACTTC
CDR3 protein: CASSQEMGWYAKNIQYF

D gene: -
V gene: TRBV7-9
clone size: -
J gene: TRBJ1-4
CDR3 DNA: TGTGCCAGCAGCCGAGGGGGGGCCGGACGGGTAATCGATGAAAGACTGTTTTTT
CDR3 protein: CASSRGGAGRVIDERLFF

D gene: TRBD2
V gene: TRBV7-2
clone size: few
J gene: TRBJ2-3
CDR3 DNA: TGTGCCAGCAGCGTAGAGGGACTAGCCCTCACAGATACGCAGTATTTT
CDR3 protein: CASSVEGLALTDTQYF

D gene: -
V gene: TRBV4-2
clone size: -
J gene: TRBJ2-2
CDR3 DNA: TGTGCCAGCAGCCAGTCCCGGGGGCTAAACACCGGGGAGCTGTTTTTT
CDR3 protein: CASSQSRGLNTGELFF

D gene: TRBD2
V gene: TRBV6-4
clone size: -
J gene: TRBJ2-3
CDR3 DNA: TGTGCCAGCAGCGCAACTAGCGGGGGGGGTCCCGATACGCAGTATTTT
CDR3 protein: CASSATSGGGPDTQYF

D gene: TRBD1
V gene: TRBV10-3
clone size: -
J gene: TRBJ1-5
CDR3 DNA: TGTGCCATCAGTGAGGCTGACAGGGGAGGCAATCAGCCCCAGCATTTT
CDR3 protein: CAISEADRGGNQPQHF

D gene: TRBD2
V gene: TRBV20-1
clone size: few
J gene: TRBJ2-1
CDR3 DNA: TGCAGTGCTAGAGCCGCGGGGGACCGGGGCAATGAGCAGTTCTTC
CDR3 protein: CSARAAGDRGNEQFF

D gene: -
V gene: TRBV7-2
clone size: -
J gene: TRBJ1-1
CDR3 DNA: TGTGCCAGCAGCTTTGCAGCACAGGGCATGAACACTGAAGCTTTCTTT
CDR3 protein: CASSFAAQGMNTEAFF